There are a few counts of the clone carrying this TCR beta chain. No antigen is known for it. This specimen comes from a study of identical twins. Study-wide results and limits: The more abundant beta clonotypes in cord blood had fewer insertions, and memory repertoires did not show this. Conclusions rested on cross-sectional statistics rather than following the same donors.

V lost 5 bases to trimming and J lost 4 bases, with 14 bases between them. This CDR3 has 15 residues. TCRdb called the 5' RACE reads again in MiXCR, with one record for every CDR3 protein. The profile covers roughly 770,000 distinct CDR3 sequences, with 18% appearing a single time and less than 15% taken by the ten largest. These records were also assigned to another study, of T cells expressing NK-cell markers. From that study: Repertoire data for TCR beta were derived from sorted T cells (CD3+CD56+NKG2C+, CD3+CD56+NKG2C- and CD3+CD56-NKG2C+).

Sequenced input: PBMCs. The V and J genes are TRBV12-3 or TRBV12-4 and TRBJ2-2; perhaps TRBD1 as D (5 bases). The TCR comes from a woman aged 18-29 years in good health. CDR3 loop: CASSLRQSLTGELFF. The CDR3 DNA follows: TGTGCCAGCAGTCTAAGACAGTCTCTCACCGGGGAGCTGTTTTTT.